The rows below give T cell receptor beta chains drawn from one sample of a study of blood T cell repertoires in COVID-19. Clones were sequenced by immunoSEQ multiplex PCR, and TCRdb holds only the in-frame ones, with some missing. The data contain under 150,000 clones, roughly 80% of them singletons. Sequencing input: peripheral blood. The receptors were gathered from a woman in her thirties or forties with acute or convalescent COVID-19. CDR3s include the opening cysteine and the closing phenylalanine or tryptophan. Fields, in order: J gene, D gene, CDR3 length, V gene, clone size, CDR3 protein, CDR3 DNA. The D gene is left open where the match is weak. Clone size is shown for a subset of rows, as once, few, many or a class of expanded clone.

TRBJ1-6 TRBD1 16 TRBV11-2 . CASSLGDRGSASPLHF TGTGCCAGCAGCTTAGGGGACAGAGGGTCAGCTTCACCCCTCCACTTT
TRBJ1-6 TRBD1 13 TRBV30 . CAWSGQGDSPLHF TGTGCCTGGAGTGGACAGGGAGATTCACCCCTCCACTTT
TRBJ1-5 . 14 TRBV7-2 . CASSLERRGQPQHF TGTGCCAGCAGCTTAGAAAGGCGAGGTCAGCCCCAGCATTTT
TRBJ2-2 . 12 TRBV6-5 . CASRQGTGELFF TGTGCCAGCAGACAGGGCACCGGGGAGCTGTTTTTT
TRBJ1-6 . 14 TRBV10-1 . CASSDRRNNSPLHF TGCGCCAGCAGTGATCGGCGGAACAATTCACCCCTCCACTTT
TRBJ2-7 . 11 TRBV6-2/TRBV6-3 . CASSLYYEQYF TGTGCCAGCAGTTTATACTACGAGCAGTACTTC
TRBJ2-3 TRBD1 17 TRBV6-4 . CASSDFRTGGVTDTQYF TGTGCCAGCAGTGACTTCCGGACAGGGGGCGTAACAGATACGCAGTATTTT
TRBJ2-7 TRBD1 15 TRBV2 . CASSDLGQAYYEQYF TGTGCCAGCAGTGACCTCGGACAGGCGTACTACGAGCAGTACTTC
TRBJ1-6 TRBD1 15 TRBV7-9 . CASSPDRGGDSPLHF TGTGCCAGCAGCCCTGACAGGGGAGGCGATTCACCCCTCCACTTT
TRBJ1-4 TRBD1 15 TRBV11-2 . CASSLGQALNEKLFF TGTGCCAGCAGCCTAGGACAGGCTTTAAATGAAAAACTGTTTTTT
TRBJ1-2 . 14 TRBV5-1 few CASSLVTPNYGYTF TGCGCCAGCAGCTTGGTTACACCAAACTATGGCTACACCTTC
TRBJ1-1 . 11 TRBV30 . CAWSVPVEAFF TGTGCCTGGAGTGTCCCGGTTGAAGCTTTCTTT
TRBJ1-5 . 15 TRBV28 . CASSFRDVPRGPQHF TGTGCCAGCAGTTTTCGGGACGTTCCGCGGGGGCCCCAGCATTTT
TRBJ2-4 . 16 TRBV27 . CASSSPQYLAKNIQYF TGTGCCAGCAGTTCCCCACAGTACCTAGCCAAAAACATTCAGTACTTC
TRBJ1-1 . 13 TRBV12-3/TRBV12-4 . CASSLQRSAEAFF TGTGCCAGCAGCCTGCAACGGTCCGCTGAAGCTTTCTTT
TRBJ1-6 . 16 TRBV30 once CAWQLRGFSYNSPLHF TGTGCCTGGCAATTGAGGGGGTTCTCCTATAATTCACCCCTCCACTTT
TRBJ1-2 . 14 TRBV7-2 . CASSPRELKYGYTF TGTGCCAGCAGCCCCCGGGAGTTAAAATATGGCTACACCTTC
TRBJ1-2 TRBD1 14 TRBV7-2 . CASSSWTGGDGYTF TGTGCCAGCAGCTCCTGGACAGGGGGCGATGGCTACACCTTC
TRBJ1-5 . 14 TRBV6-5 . CASIAPGSNQPQHF TGTGCCAGCATCGCACCGGGTAGCAATCAGCCCCAGCATTTT
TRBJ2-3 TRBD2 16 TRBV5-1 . CASSLDQRGPWDTQYF TGCGCCAGCAGCTTGGACCAGCGGGGGCCGTGGGATACGCAGTATTTT
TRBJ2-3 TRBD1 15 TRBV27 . CATHDRGRVTDTQYF TGTGCCACTCACGACAGGGGGCGCGTCACAGATACGCAGTATTTT
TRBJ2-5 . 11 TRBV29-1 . CSLGLQETQYF TGCAGCCTAGGACTCCAAGAGACCCAGTACTTC
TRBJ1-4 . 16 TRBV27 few CASSWGNRATNEKLFF TGTGCCAGCAGTTGGGGGAACAGGGCGACTAATGAAAAACTGTTTTTT
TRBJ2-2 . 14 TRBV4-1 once CASRKGRGGGELFF TGCGCCAGCAGAAAAGGCAGGGGCGGCGGGGAGCTGTTTTTT
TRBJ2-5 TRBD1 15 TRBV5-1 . CASSLLPNRGETQYF TGCGCCAGCAGCTTGCTCCCCAACAGGGGAGAGACCCAGTACTTC
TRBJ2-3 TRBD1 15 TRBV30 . CAWSRTGETTDTQYF TGTGCCTGGTCCCGGACAGGGGAAACCACAGATACGCAGTATTTT
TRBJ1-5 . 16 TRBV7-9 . CASSLGTDYSNQPQHF TGTGCCAGCAGCCTAGGGACCGACTATAGCAATCAGCCCCAGCATTTT
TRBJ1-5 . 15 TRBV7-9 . CASSLAGGVDQPQHF TGTGCCAGCAGCTTAGCCGGGGGGGTAGATCAGCCCCAGCATTTT
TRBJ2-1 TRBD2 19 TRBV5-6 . CASSPIGTSGVPFGNEQFF TGTGCCAGCAGCCCTATAGGGACTAGCGGGGTCCCCTTCGGGAATGAGCAGTTCTTC
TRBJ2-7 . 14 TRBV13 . CASTLGGAIYEQYF TGTGCCAGCACCCTCGGCGGGGCTATCTACGAGCAGTACTTC
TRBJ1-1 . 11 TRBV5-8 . CASSRTPEAFF TGTGCCAGCAGCCGAACACCTGAAGCTTTCTTT
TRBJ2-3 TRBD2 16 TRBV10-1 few CASSDFWSGGADTQYF TGCGCCAGCAGTGATTTTTGGAGCGGGGGGGCAGATACGCAGTATTTT
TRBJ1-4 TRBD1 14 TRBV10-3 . CATRIQGAGEKLFF TGTGCCACCAGAATTCAGGGGGCAGGTGAAAAACTGTTTTTT
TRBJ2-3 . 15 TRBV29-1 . CSVVPLRTSTDTQYF TGCAGCGTTGTCCCTCTACGGACTAGCACAGATACGCAGTATTTT
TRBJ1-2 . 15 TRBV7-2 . CASSSTGNTNYGYTF TGTGCCAGCAGCTCCACAGGGAATACTAACTATGGCTACACCTTC
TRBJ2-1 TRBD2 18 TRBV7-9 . CASSLPPASGGTYNEQFF TGTGCCAGCAGCCTACCCCCGGCTAGCGGGGGTACCTACAATGAGCAGTTCTTC
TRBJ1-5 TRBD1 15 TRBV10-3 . CAISESQGANQPQHF TGTGCCATCAGTGAGTCACAGGGGGCAAATCAGCCCCAGCATTTT
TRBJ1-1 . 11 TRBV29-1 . CSVGRLAEAFF TGCAGCGTGGGGCGCCTTGCTGAAGCTTTCTTT
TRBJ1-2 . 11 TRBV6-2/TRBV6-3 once CASSYGYRETF TGTGCCAGCAGTTACGGGTACAGAGAAACCTTC
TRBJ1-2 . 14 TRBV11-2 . CASSLSQGMEGYTF TGTGCCAGCAGCTTGAGTCAGGGCATGGAGGGCTACACCTTC
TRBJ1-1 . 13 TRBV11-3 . CASSFTLNTEAFF TGTGCCAGCAGCTTTACATTGAACACTGAAGCTTTCTTT
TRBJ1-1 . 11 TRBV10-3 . CAIRQDSEAFF TGTGCCATCAGACAGGACAGTGAAGCTTTCTTT
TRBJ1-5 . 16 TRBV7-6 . CASSLGSARGNQPQHF TGTGCCAGCAGCTTAGGGAGCGCGAGAGGCAATCAGCCCCAGCATTTT
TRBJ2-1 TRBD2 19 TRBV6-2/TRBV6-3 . CASSYSTLRGGSTYNEQFF TGTGCCAGCAGTTACTCGACCCTGCGGGGGGGCTCAACGTACAATGAGCAGTTCTTC
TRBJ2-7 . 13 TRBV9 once CASSGPSSSEQYF TGTGCCAGCAGCGGTCCCTCTAGCTCCGAGCAGTACTTC
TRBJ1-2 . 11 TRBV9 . CASSVLGVYTF TGTGCCAGCAGCGTTTTAGGGGTCTACACCTTC
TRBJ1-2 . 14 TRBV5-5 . CASSLGQQIYGYTF TGTGCCAGCAGCTTGGGACAGCAGATTTATGGCTACACCTTC